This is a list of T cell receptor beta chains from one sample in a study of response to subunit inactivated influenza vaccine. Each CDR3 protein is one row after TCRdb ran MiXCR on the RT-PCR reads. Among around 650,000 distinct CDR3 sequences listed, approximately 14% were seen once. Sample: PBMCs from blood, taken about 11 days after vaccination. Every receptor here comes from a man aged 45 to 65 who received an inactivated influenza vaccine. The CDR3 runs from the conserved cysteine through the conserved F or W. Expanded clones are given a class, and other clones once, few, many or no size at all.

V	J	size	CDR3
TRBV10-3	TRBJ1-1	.	CAIKPYRDRGLNTEAFF
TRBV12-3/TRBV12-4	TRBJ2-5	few	CASSVDRIQETQYF
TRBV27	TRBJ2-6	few	CASSLSGGQSGANVLTF
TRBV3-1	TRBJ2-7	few	CASSQSGASYEQYF
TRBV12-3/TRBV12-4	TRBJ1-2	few	CASSGRDIYGYTF
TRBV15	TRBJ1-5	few	CATSISNIYQPQHF
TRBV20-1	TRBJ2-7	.	CSATPAGVGYEQYF
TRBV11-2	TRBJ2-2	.	CASSFWGLTRGNPGELFF
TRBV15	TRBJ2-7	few	CATRAEGSRSGEQYF
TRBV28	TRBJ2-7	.	CASSFTDRVHEQYF
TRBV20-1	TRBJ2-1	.	CSAGVAGGPFEQFF
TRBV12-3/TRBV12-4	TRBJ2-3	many	CASSPLPGGGSTDTQYF
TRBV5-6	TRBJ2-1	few	CASSEGPPPYNEQFF
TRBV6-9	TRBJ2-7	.	CAREDRDYYEQYF
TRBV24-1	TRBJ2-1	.	CATSDSRPPSYNEQFF
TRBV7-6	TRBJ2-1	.	CASSLTPGHRGEQFF
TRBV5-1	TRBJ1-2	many	CASSLGDRGHGYTF
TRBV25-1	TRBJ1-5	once	CASSEMSNQPQHF
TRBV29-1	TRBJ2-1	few	CSVREDEQFF
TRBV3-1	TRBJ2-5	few	CASSLLTGLAGYQETQYF
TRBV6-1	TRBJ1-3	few	CASRTGGGNTIYF
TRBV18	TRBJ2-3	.	CASTPLARGGTDTQYF
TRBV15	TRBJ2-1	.	CATSVLAGVPNEQFF
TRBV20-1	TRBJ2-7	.	CSVRTSGGYEQYF
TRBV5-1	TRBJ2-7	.	CASSSSRGSSEQYF
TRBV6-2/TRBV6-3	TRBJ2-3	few	CASNRLAGGVSTDTQYF
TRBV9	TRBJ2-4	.	CASSNNRDRGGGSHGNIQYF
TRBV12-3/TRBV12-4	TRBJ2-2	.	CASSPTAITGELFF
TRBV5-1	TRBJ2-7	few	CASSFLRGPYEQYF
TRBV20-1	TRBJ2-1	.	CSAIFGNYNEQFF
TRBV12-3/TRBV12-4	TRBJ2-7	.	CASSFRGAHYEQYF
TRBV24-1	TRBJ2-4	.	CATSDSGVVGAKNIQYF
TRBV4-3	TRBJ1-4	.	CASSQGVQATNEKLFF
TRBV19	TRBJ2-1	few	CASSIVSSSEQFF
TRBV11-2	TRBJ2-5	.	CASSLGGPYQETQYF
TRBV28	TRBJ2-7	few	CASSLLWGQGSYEQYF
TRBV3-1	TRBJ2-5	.	CASSAGIAGGLETQYF
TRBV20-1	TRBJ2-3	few	CSAHRERLAGLSTQYF
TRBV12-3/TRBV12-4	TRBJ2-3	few	CASSLGREATDTQYF
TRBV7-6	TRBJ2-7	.	CASSTTGGPAEQYF
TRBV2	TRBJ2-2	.	CASSARLNTGELFF
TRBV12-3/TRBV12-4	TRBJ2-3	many	CASSPSQLAWSDTQYF
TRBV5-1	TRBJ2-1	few	CASSLVPRGVPNEQFF
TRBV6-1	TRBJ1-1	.	CASKGGGGVFGGTEAFF
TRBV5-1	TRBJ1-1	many	CASSLDRNTEAFF
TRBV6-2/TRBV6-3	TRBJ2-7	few	CASSYNRGLYLHEQYF
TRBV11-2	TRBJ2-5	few	CASSLEWDLQETQYF
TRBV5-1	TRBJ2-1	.	CASSPRTSGPPYNEQFF
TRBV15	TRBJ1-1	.	CATSRVKDDEAFF
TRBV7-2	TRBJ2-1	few	CASSLARAGGGNNEQFF
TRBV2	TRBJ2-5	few	CGAGRGSETQYF
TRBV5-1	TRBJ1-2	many	CASRGQPNYGYTF
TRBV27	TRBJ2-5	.	CASRGGTGKETQYF
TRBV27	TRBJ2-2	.	CATRGGAITGELFF
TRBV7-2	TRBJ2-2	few	CASSKTSGLNTGELFF
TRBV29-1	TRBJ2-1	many	CSVETNRFF
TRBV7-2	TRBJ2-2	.	CASSLALAGTGELFF
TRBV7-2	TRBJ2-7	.	CASSEAGGDGYEQYF
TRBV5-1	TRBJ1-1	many	CASSPRTANTEAFF